The 9 T cell receptor beta chains below come from one sample, sequenced in a study of T cell responses to AZD1222 COVID-19 vaccine. The protocol was immunoSEQ multiplex PCR, while the TCRdb copy is restricted to in-frame clones and leaves out a portion. The sample shows 100,000 to 140,000 clones, approximately 89% of them seen only once. Sample: peripheral blood, taken on day 0 of AZD1222 vaccination. These receptors came from an adult in good health.

V usage is TRBV18 and J usage is TRBJ1-1; D unresolved. V was shortened by 3 bases and J by 1 base, with 12 bases between the two germline ends. Germline V gene data show CDR1 as KGHSH and CDR2 as LQKENI. The CDR3 is made up of 15 amino acids. The CDR3 nucleotides read TGTGCCAGCTCACCGAACAGCATTTCGAACACTGAAGCTTTCTTT. It is translated as CASSPNSISNTEAFF.

V is TRBV5-1 and J is TRBJ2-1, with D possibly matching TRBD1 (6 bases). The CDR3 length is 20 residues. V was pared by 4 bases and J by 5 bases, with 31 bases between. CDR1 is SGHRS, CDR2 YFSETQ, per germline. The CDR3 region is CASSPARPAKQGGYDNEQFF. As DNA, the CDR3 is TGCGCCAGCAGCCCGGCCCGCCCGGCGAAACAGGGCGGTTACGACAATGAGCAGTTCTTC.

This chain links TRBV7-2 with TRBJ2-2; perhaps TRBD1 as D (6 bases). CDR1 and CDR2 from the germline V gene are SGHTA and FQGNSA. Trimming removed 1 base at V and 1 base at J, with 16 bases between. CDR3 length equals 18 residues. Here the CDR3 DNA reads TGTGCCAGCAGCTTAGGAGGGGGAGCGGCGGGGAACACCGGGGAGCTGTTTTTT. It specifies CASSLGGGAAGNTGELFF.

The chain links TRBV5-4 to TRBJ2-1; TRBD2 agrees at 12 bases. Losses at the gene ends were 0 bases for V and 6 bases for J; bases not matched to a gene: 4. From germline, CDR1 is SGHNT and CDR2 YYREEE (reference sequence). The CDR3 has 16 amino acids. The CDR3 DNA is TGTGCCAGCAGCTTGGGAGCTAGCGGGGGGGCCAATGAGCAGTTCTTC. Its protein product is CASSLGASGGANEQFF. The full variable domain, completed using reference TRBV5-4 and TRBJ2-1, is ETGVTQSPTHLIKTRGQQVTLRCSSQSGHNTVSWYQQALGQGPQFIFQYYREEENGRGNFPPRFSGLQFPNYSSELNVNALELDDSALYLCASSLGASGGANEQFFGPGTRLTVL.

The gene calls are TRBV5-1 and TRBJ1-1, with D hard to call. This CDR3 contains 15 residues. Deletions cut 0 bases from V and 2 bases from J, with 11 bases between. Germline-derived CDR1 and CDR2 are SGHRS and YFSETQ. CDR3 amino acids: CASSLVPQPNTEAFF. CDR3 in DNA: TGCGCCAGCAGCTTGGTCCCACAGCCAAACACTGAAGCTTTCTTT.

This sequence joins TRBV11-2 and TRBJ1-5, with D uncertain. V lost 1 base to trimming and J lost 7 bases, with 8 bases between them. The germline gives CDR1 SGHAT, CDR2 FQNNGV. CDR3 length: 13 amino acids. CDR3 bases: TGTGCCAGCAGCTTAGGAGAAGTGCAGCCCCAGCATTTT. It encodes CASSLGEVQPQHF.

The V gene is TRBV30, the J gene TRBJ2-3; 7 bases fit TRBD2. Germline CDR1 and CDR2: GTSNPN and SVGIG (reference sequence). CDR3 length: 14 amino acids. The trim removed 0 bases at V and 4 bases at J, leaving 4 bases unmatched. CDR3 residues: CAWSVGGTPDTQYF. The DNA of the CDR3 is TGTGCCTGGAGTGTGGGGGGGACCCCAGATACGCAGTATTTT.

This chain links TRBV5-1 with TRBJ2-5; possible D gene TRBD1, 6 bases. The CDR3 consists of 16 residues. CDR1 is SGHRS, CDR2 YFSETQ, per germline. V lost 0 bases and J lost 4, with 16 bases in between. CDR3 nucleotides: TGCGCCAGCAGCTTGGGGTCGACAGGTGCTGGAGAGACCCAGTACTTC. Encoded protein: CASSLGSTGAGETQYF.

The chain couples TRBV6-4 to TRBJ1-6, with D perhaps matching TRBD1 (5 bases). Germline V gives CDR1 MRHNA, CDR2 SNTAGT. The V gene lost 5 bases and the J gene lost 6 bases, with 11 bases spanning the gap. The CDR3 spans 14 residues. CDR3 nucleotide sequence: TGTGCCAGCAGTCCCCAGGGCGGTAATTCACCCCTCCACTTT. Residues: CASSPQGGNSPLHF.